This T cell receptor beta chain was obtained from a study of cytomegalovirus exposure and HLA in healthy donors. This clone was detected once. The method was immunoSEQ multiplex PCR; TCRdb's version includes in-frame clones alone and lacks a portion of them. The profile shows roughly 100,000 clones, roughly 94% of them singletons. Per germline, CDR1 MNHEY and CDR2 SVGAGI. The germline V and J ends were trimmed by 7 bases and 4 bases, with 17 bases remaining between them. CDR3 length: 15 residues. Among the 110 or so subjects of the validation cohort, separate from the roughly 700-subject first cohort, were the donors.

The clonotype comes from a woman between 18 and 29 years old in good health and CMV-seronegative. The V gene is TRBV6-5, the J gene TRBJ2-1, with a tentative D call TRBD2 (6 bases). Sequenced sample: PBMCs. CDR3 nucleotides: TGTGCCAGCACCAGCTCGGGACTCCCTTACAATGAGCAGTTCTTC. It translates to CASTSSGLPYNEQFF.